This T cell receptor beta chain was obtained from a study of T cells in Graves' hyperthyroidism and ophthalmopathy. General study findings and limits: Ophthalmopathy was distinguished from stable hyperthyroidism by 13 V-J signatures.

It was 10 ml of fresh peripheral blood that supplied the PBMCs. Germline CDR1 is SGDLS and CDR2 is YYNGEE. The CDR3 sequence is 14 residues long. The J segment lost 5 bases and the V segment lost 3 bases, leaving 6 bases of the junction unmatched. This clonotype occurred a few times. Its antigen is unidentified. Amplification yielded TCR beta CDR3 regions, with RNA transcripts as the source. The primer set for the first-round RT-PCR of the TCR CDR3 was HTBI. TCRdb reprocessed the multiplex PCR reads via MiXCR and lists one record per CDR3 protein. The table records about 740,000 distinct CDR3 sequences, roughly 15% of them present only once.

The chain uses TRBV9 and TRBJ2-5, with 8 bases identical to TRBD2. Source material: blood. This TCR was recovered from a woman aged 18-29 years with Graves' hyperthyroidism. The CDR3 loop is CASSASGSGETQYF. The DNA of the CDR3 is TGTGCCAGCAGCGCGAGCGGGAGCGGCGAGACCCAGTACTTC.